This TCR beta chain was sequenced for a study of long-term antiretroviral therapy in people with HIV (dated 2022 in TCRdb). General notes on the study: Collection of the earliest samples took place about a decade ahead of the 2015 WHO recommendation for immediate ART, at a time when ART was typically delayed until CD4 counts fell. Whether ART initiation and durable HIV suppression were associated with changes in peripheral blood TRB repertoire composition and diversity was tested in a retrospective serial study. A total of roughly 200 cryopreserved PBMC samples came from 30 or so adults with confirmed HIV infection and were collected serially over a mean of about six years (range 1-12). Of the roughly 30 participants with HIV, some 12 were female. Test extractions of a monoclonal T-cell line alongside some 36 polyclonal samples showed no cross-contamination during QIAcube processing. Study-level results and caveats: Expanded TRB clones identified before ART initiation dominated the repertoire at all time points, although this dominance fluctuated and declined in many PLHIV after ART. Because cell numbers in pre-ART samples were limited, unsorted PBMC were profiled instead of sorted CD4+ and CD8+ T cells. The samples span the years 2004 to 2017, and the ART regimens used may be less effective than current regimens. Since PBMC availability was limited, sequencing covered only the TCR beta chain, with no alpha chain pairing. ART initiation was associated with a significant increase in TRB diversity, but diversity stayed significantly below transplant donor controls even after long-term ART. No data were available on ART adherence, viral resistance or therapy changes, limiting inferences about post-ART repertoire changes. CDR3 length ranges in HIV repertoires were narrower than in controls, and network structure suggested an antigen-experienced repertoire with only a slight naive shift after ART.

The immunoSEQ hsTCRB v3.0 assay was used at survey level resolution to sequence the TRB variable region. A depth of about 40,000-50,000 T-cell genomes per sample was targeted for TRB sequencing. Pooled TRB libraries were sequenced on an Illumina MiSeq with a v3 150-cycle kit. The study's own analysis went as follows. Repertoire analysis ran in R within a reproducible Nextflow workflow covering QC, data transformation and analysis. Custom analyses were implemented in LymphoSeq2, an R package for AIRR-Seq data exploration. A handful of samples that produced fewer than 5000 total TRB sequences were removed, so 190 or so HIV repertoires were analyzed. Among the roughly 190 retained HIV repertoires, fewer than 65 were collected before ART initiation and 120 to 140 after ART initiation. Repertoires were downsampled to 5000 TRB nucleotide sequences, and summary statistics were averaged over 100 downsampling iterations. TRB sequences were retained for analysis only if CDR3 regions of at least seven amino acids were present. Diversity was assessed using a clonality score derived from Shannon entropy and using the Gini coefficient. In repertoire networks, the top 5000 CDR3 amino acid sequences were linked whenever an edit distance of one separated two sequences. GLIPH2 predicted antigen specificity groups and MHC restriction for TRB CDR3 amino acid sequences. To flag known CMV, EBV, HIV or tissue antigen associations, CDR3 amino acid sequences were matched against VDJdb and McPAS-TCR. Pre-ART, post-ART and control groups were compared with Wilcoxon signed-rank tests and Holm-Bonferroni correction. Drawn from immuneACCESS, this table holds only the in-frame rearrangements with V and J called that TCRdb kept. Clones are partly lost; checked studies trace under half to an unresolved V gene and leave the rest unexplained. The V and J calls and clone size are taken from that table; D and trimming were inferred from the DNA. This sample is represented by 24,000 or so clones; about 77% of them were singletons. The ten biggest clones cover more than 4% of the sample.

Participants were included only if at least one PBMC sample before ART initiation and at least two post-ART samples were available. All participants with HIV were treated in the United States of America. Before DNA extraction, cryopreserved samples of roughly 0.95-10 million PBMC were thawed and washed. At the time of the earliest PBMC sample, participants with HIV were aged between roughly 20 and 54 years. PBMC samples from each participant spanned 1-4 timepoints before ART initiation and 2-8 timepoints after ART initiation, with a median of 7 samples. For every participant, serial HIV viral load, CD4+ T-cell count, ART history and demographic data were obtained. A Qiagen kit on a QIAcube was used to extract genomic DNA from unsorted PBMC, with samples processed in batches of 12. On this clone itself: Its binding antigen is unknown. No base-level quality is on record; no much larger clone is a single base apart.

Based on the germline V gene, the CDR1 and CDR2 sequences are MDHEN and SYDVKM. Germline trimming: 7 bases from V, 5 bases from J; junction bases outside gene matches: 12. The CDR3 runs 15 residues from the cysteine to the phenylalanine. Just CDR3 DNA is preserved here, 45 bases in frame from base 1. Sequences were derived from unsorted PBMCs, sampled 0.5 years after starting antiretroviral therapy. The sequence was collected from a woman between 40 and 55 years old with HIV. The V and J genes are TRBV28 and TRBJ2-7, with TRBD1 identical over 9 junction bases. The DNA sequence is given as TGTGCCAGCATCCAACAGGGGGCGGAGGTCCACGAGCAGTACTTC. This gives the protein CASIQQGAEVHEQYF. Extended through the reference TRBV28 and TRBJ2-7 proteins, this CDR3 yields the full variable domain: DVKVTQSSRYLVKRTGEKVFLECVQDMDHENMFWYRQDPGLGLRLIYFSYDVKMKEKGDIPEGYSVSREKKERFSLILESASTNQTSMYLCASIQQGAEVHEQYFGPGTRLTVT.